The 13 T cell receptor beta chains below come from one sample, sequenced in a study of OX40 agonist ivuxolimab in advanced cancers. The assay was immunoSEQ multiplex PCR, and TCRdb's table has in-frame clones only and misses some. The sample gives 75,000 to 100,000 clones, approximately 88% of which show up once; about 9% is in the top ten. The input for sequencing was CD4+ or CD8+ T cells sorted from blood, taken in a trial of the OX40 agonist ivuxolimab. Every receptor here comes from an adult with an advanced solid tumor such as melanoma, head and neck, liver or kidney cancer.

This clone was observed a single time. This chain uses TRBV18 with TRBJ1-6; 8 nucleotides match TRBD1. Germline assignment: CDR1 KGHSH and CDR2 LQKENI. The CDR3 has 15 residues. With V trimmed by 5 bases and J by 6 bases, 6 bases remained unmatched. In DNA, the CDR3 is TGTGCCAGCTCATCTTGGGACAGGCCTAATTCACCCCTCCACTTT. Its protein product is CASSSWDRPNSPLHF.

The CDR3 sequence: CASSLAAYNEQFF. The DNA for the CDR3 is TGTGCCAGCAGCTTAGCGGCCTACAATGAGCAGTTCTTC. The chain couples TRBV7-9 to TRBJ2-1; no clear D. CDR1 SEHNR and CDR2 FQNEAQ come from the germline V gene (reference sequence). This CDR3 is built from 13 residues. V lost 0 bases and J 2 bases, leaving 2 bases between the germline ends.

The V call is TRBV29-1, the J call TRBJ2-3; 11 bases are a match to TRBD1. This CDR3 comprises 10 residues. Germline-derived CDR1 and CDR2 are SQVTM and ANQGSEA. Trimming at V came to 6 bases and at J to 14 bases, leaving 4 bases not matched to a gene. The CDR3 loop reads CSVGGQGVYF. The CDR3 bases are TGCAGCGTGGGGGGACAGGGGGTGTATTTT.

V and J are TRBV27 and TRBJ2-7, with 7 bases that match TRBD1. The CDR3 is 14 amino acids. The J segment lost 1 base and the V segment lost 8 bases, leaving 8 bases of the junction unmatched. Germline V CDR1 and CDR2: MNHEY, SMNVEV (reference sequence). CDR3 protein: CASGTAWNSYEQYF. In DNA, the CDR3 is TGTGCCAGCGGGACAGCCTGGAATTCCTACGAGCAGTACTTC.

The chain links TRBV28 to TRBJ2-2; TRBD1 matches at 7 bases. The CDR3 length is 15 residues. V gave up 6 bases and J gave up 5 bases; unmatched junction bases: 9. Germline CDR1 MDHEN, CDR2 SYDVKM. The CDR3 loop is CASSLGTAYTGELFF. DNA for the CDR3: TGTGCCAGCAGCCTCGGGACAGCCTATACCGGGGAGCTGTTTTTT.

The J gene is TRBJ2-7, the V gene TRBV15; the match to TRBD1 covers 11 bases. The germline CDR1 and CDR2 sequences are LNHNV and YYDKDF (reference sequence). With 3 bases clipped from V and 2 bases from J, the junction kept 6 bases outside the gene matches. This CDR3 is 16 amino acids long. The CDR3 loop is CATSSGTGGLTYEQYF. The CDR3 nucleotides are TGTGCCACCAGCAGTGGGACAGGGGGACTTACCTACGAGCAGTACTTC.

V usage is TRBV18 and J usage is TRBJ2-7; 8 bases line up with TRBD2. The CDR3 covers 15 residues. The ends lost 1 base at V and 5 bases at J; junction bases unmatched: 7. Germline values: CDR1 KGHSH, CDR2 LQKENI. The CDR3, as DNA: TGTGCCAGCTCACCACGCGGGGGGAACCCTAACGAGCAGTACTTC. Translating gives CASSPRGGNPNEQYF.

A remark on this clone: Other DNA sequences in this specimen translate into the identical CDR3. V gene TRBV9 combines with J gene TRBJ2-3, with D hard to call. CDR3 length: 14 residues. The V gene's germline CDR1 is SGDLS and CDR2 YYNGEE. Trimming stripped 0 bases from V and 2 bases from J, with 7 bases between. The CDR3 nucleotides read TGTGCCAGCAGCGTAGGAGGTTCCACAGATACGCAGTATTTT. Protein product: CASSVGGSTDTQYF.

The sample holds one count of this clone. The V gene is TRBV21-1, the J gene TRBJ2-7. TRBV21-1 is listed as a pseudogene. The CDR3 is 13 residues long. The CDR3 loop is CASRRVRPYEQYF. DNA for the CDR3: TGTGCCAGCCGCAGAGTAAGACCCTACGAGCAGTACTTC.

This sequence joins TRBV19 and TRBJ1-5; D might be TRBD1 (5 bases). The CDR3 is 17 residues long. CDR1 and CDR2 from the germline V gene are LNHDA and SQIVND (reference sequence). The V end was cut by 1 base, the J end by 0 bases, with 13 bases between. The DNA for the CDR3 is TGTGCCAGTAGTATAGTTCGGGACGTTTATAGCAATCAGCCCCAGCATTTT. Its protein product is CASSIVRDVYSNQPQHF.

The CDR3 DNA is TGTGCCAGCAGTAACTTCGATGAGCAGTTCTTC. This sequence encodes CASSNFDEQFF. J is TRBJ2-1 and V is TRBV2; D is uncertain. The germline V and J ends were trimmed by 5 bases and 8 bases, with 7 bases remaining between them. Per the germline V gene, CDR1 is SNHLY and CDR2 is FYNNEI. The CDR3 consists of 11 residues.

This clone was recorded only once. The chain combines TRBV7-8 with TRBJ2-3; 12 bases agree with TRBD2. Germline CDR1 is SGHVS and CDR2 is FQNEAQ. The junction had 11 bases not matched to a gene; V was cut back by 4 bases and J by 0 bases. The CDR3 length is 19 residues. The CDR3 DNA reads TGTGCCAGCAGCTCGAATCGACTAGCGGGGGCCCCTAGCACAGATACGCAGTATTTT. Protein sequence: CASSSNRLAGAPSTDTQYF.

This clone was detected a few times. The rearrangement joins TRBV10-3 to TRBJ1-5, with D possibly TRBD1 on 5 matching bases. Germline V CDR1 and CDR2: ENHRY, SYGVKD. The CDR3 consists of 15 residues. Trimming took off 7 bases at V and 5 bases at J, with 18 bases between the two ends. The CDR3, as DNA: TGTGCCATCAAGGAGGGGTTGGAAGGGTATCAGCCCCAGCATTTT. It yields the protein CAIKEGLEGYQPQHF.